Following are 5 T cell receptor beta chains from one sample sequenced in a study of T-cell reconstitution after alpha-beta-depleted transplantation in children. The TCRbeta library was prepared with unique molecular identifiers. TCRdb reprocessed the PCR reads via MiXCR and lists one record per CDR3 protein. This repertoire shows about 610,000 distinct CDR3 sequences, 10% to 13% found once; its top ten account for around 4%. Sample: PBMCs from the stem cell graft donor, taken from the stem cell graft. The receptors stem from a human donor who donated a stem cell graft to a child with acute myeloid leukemia.

The gene calls are TRBV29-1 and TRBJ2-7; D is ambiguous. There are 12 residues in the CDR3. Germline CDR1 is SQVTM and CDR2 is ANQGSEA. V lost 5 bases, J lost 1 base, and 9 bases lay in between. The CDR3 sequence: CSVFRTSYEQYF. The DNA for the CDR3 is TGCAGCGTTTTTCGAACGTCCTACGAGCAGTACTTC.

The table lists this clonotype with many counts. The V and J genes are TRBV20-1 and TRBJ1-5; no reliable D call. V was pared by 4 bases and J by 1 base, with 17 bases between. Looked up from germline, CDR1 is DFQATT and CDR2 is SNEGSKA (reference sequence). The CDR3 spans 16 residues. The CDR3 DNA reads TGCAGTGCTACCCCCCACCCCGTGGGGAGCAATCAGCCCCAGCATTTT. Residues: CSATPHPVGSNQPQHF.

This clonotype was observed many times. This sequence joins TRBV7-2 and TRBJ2-5, with D uncertain. V lost 0 bases and J lost 1, with 12 bases in between. This CDR3 has 16 residues. Per the germline V gene, CDR1 is SGHTA and CDR2 is FQGNSA. CDR3 amino acids: CASSLAGPGAQETQYF. DNA for the CDR3: TGTGCCAGCAGCTTAGCGGGCCCGGGCGCCCAAGAGACCCAGTACTTC.

This clonotype has a count of ten or more. The chain recombines TRBV4-3 with TRBJ2-3, with 10 bases identical to TRBD2. The J segment lost 6 bases and the V segment lost 4 bases, leaving 10 bases of the junction unmatched. Germline V CDR1 and CDR2: LGHNA, YSLEER. The CDR3 sequence is 16 residues long. The CDR3 region is CASSLGSGRAGDTQYF. DNA of the CDR3: TGCGCCAGCAGCCTTGGGAGCGGGAGGGCAGGTGATACGCAGTATTTT.

This clonotype has only a few counts. The chain couples TRBV12-3 or TRBV12-4 to TRBJ1-5; TRBD1 is a possible D gene (5 bases). The CDR3 is 14 amino acids. Trimming shortened V by 2 bases and J by 5 bases, and 10 bases separated the two germline ends. Here the CDR3 reads CASSLRQMDQPQHF. The CDR3 coding sequence is TGTGCCAGCAGTTTAAGACAGATGGATCAGCCCCAGCATTTT.